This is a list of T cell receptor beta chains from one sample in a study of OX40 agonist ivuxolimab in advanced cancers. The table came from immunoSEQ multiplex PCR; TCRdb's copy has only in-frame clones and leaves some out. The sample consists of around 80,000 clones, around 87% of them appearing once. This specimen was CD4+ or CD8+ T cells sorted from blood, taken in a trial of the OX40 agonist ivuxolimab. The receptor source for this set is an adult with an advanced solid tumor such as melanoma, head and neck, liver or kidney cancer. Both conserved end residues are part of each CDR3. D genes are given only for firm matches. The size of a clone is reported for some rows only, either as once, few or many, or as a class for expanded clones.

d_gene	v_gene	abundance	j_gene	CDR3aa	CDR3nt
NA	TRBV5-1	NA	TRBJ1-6	CASSLQGGPNSPLHF	TGCGCCAGCAGCTTACAGGGTGGTCCTAATTCACCCCTCCACTTT
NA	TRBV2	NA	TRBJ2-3	CASRRDTDTQYF	TGTGCCAGCCGCCGGGACACAGATACGCAGTATTTT
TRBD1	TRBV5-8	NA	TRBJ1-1	CASSHRGRGTEAFF	TGTGCCAGCAGCCACAGGGGGCGGGGAACTGAAGCTTTCTTT
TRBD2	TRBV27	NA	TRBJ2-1	CASSYMTSGLNEQFF	TGTGCCAGCAGTTATATGACTAGCGGCCTAAATGAGCAGTTCTTC
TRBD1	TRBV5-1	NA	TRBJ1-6	CASSGTGGDSPLHF	TGCGCCAGCAGCGGGACAGGGGGAGATTCACCCCTCCACTTT
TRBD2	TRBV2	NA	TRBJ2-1	CASRTSGGLYGDEQFF	TGTGCCAGCCGGACTAGCGGGGGCCTTTACGGGGATGAGCAGTTCTTC
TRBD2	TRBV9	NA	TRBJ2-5	CASSPGTSGRETQYF	TGTGCCAGCAGCCCTGGGACTAGCGGGAGAGAGACCCAGTACTTC
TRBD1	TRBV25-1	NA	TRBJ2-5	CASSESDRVGQETQYF	TGTGCCAGCAGTGAATCGGACAGGGTGGGCCAAGAGACCCAGTACTTC
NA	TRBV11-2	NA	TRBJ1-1	CASSLDGRAARNTEAFF	TGTGCCAGCAGCTTAGATGGTCGGGCAGCAAGGAACACTGAAGCTTTCTTT
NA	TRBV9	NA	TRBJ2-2	CASSVLGRITNTGELFF	TGTGCCAGCAGCGTATTGGGCAGAATTACGAACACCGGGGAGCTGTTTTTT
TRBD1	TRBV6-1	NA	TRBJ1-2	CASSGWTDRGNYGYTF	TGTGCCAGCAGTGGATGGACAGACAGGGGAAACTATGGCTACACCTTC
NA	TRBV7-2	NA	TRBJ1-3	CASSLDRVSGNTIYF	TGTGCCAGCAGCTTAGATAGGGTCTCTGGAAACACCATATATTTT
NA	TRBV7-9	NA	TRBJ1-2	CASSFPGAYGYTF	TGTGCCAGCAGCTTCCCGGGAGCCTATGGCTACACCTTC
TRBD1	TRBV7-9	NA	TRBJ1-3	CASSLALGQVGNTIYF	TGTGCCAGCAGCTTAGCGCTGGGACAGGTGGGAAACACCATATATTTT
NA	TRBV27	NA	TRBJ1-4	CASGGGNEKLFF	TGTGCCAGCGGCGGGGGCAATGAAAAACTGTTTTTT
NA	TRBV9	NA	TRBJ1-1	CASSVRPGREAFF	TGTGCCAGCAGCGTAAGACCGGGGCGTGAAGCTTTCTTT
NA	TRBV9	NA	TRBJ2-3	CASSVEPGADTQYF	TGTGCCAGCAGCGTAGAGCCGGGGGCAGATACGCAGTATTTT
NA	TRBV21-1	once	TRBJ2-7	CASSKARDGQNYEQYF	TGTGCCAGCAGCAAAGCGAGGGATGGTCAGAACTACGAGCAGTACTTC
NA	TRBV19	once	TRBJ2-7	CASSNGADPNYEQYF	TGTGCCAGTAGCAACGGGGCGGACCCAAACTACGAGCAGTACTTC
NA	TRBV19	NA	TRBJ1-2	CASSIQQGAGYTF	TGTGCCAGTAGTATTCAACAGGGTGCGGGCTACACCTTC